What follows are 13 T cell receptor beta chains derived from one specimen sequenced in a study of blood T cell repertoires in COVID-19. Assay: immunoSEQ multiplex PCR; the TCRdb copy retains only in-frame clones and omits some. The table shows about 120,000 clones, with 81% occurring only once. Material for sequencing was peripheral blood. The receptors were gathered from a man aged 45-65 years with acute or convalescent COVID-19.

The J gene is TRBJ2-5, the V gene TRBV7-6; 8 positions agree with TRBD1. This CDR3 contains 14 residues. Losses at the gene ends were 4 bases for V and 6 bases for J; bases not matched to a gene: 7. In germline, CDR1 is SGHVS, CDR2 FNYEAQ. CDR3 in amino acids: CASSSSGGRQTQYF. The CDR3 DNA sequence: TGTGCCAGCAGCTCCTCAGGGGGCAGGCAGACCCAGTACTTC.

This clone was counted only a few times. This chain connects TRBV15 to TRBJ1-2; 7 bases agree with TRBD1. V trimming: 5 bases; J trimming: 5 bases; junction bases outside the gene matches: 14. This CDR3 has 16 residues. The germline V gene has CDR1 LNHNV and CDR2 YYDKDF (reference sequence). The CDR3 nucleotides are TGTGCCACCAGCGGGGACGAGAGGGGGCGAGGGTATGGCTACACCTTC. Translating gives CATSGDERGRGYGYTF.

The gene calls are TRBV5-1 and TRBJ1-1; D is perhaps TRBD1 (5 bases). The length of the CDR3 is 13 residues. The germline CDR1 and CDR2 sequences are SGHRS and YFSETQ. V lost 2 bases and J 5 bases, leaving 10 bases between the germline ends. The CDR3 loop reads CASSFRERTEAFF. In nucleotides, the CDR3 is TGCGCCAGCAGCTTCAGGGAAAGGACTGAAGCTTTCTTT. The variable domain in full, with the rest retrieved from reference TRBV5-1 and TRBJ1-1, is KAGVTQTPRYLIKTRGQQVTLSCSPISGHRSVSWYQQTPGQGLQFLFEYFSETQRNKGNFPGRFSGRQFSNSRSEMNVSTLELGDSALYLCASSFRERTEAFFGQGTRLTVV.

The rearrangement uses TRBV5-1 and TRBJ1-2; 7 nucleotides agree with TRBD1. This CDR3 region has 13 residues. Looked up from germline, CDR1 is SGHRS and CDR2 is YFSETQ. V shed 4 bases and J 6 bases; nucleotides not matched to a gene: 6. The CDR3 nucleotides are TGCGCCAGCAGCCCGGAAGGGGGCCATGGCTACACCTTC. The encoded protein is CASSPEGGHGYTF.

The J gene is TRBJ2-5, the V gene TRBV5-1; TRBD2 matches 15 bases. The CDR3 runs to 17 residues. Per the germline V gene, CDR1 is SGHRS and CDR2 is YFSETQ. V was pared by 0 bases and J by 4 bases, with 4 bases of the junction left unmatched. CDR3 sequence: CASSLAGTSGGSETQYF. The CDR3 coding sequence is TGCGCCAGCAGCTTGGCCGGGACTAGCGGGGGGTCAGAGACCCAGTACTTC.

The rearrangement links TRBV2 to TRBJ1-2; perhaps TRBD1 as D (5 bases). The CDR3 runs 14 residues. The V and J ends lost 3 bases and 7 bases respectively, with 15 bases between them. From germline, CDR1 is SNHLY and CDR2 FYNNEI. This chain's CDR3 is CASSDRGSPGGYTF. CDR3 in DNA: TGTGCCAGCAGTGATAGGGGCAGCCCGGGTGGCTACACCTTC.

The chain is built from TRBV27 and TRBJ2-7, with D possibly TRBD2 on 6 matching bases. Per the germline V gene, CDR1 is MNHEY and CDR2 is SMNVEV (reference sequence). The V end was cut by 3 bases, the J end by 6 bases, with 9 bases between. The CDR3 runs to 12 residues. As DNA, the CDR3 is TGTGCCAGCAGTTTCCTCGGGGGCGAGCAGTACGTC. Translated: CASSFLGGEQYV.

This chain links TRBV3-1 (or the pseudogene TRBV3-2) with TRBJ2-7; TRBD2 matches 7 bases. The ends lost 1 base at V and 2 bases at J; junction bases unmatched: 5. Germline V lookup: CDR1 LGHDT, CDR2 YNNKEL (reference sequence). The CDR3 runs to 15 residues. Here the CDR3 reads CASSQVRGVTYEQYF. CDR3 bases: TGTGCCAGCAGCCAAGTCCGGGGGGTTACCTACGAGCAGTACTTC.

The chain employs TRBV2 and TRBJ1-6; D gene uncertain. The CDR3 spans 16 residues. The germline CDR1 and CDR2 sequences are SNHLY and FYNNEI. V was cut by 5 bases and J by 0 bases, with 11 bases left in between. In DNA form, the CDR3 reads TGTGCCAGCAGTCAAATCGCGGGCTCCTATAATTCACCCCTCCACTTT. Its protein product is CASSQIAGSYNSPLHF.

This chain connects TRBV5-1 to TRBJ2-5; 16 positions match TRBD2. Germline values: CDR1 SGHRS, CDR2 YFSETQ. J gave up 5 bases and V 4 bases, and 8 bases lay outside the gene matches. There are 17 residues in the CDR3. CDR3 nucleotides: TGCGCCAGCAGCCCGTCGGGACTAGCGGGGGGGCGGGAGACCCAGTACTTC. It encodes CASSPSGLAGGRETQYF.

This rearrangement joins TRBV3-1 (or the pseudogene TRBV3-2) to TRBJ2-3, with TRBD1 matching over 11 bases. CDR1 and CDR2 from the germline V gene are LGHDT and YNNKEL (reference sequence). The CDR3 is 14 residues long. V lost 4 bases, J lost 6 bases, and 3 bases stayed unmatched. In nucleotides, the CDR3 is TGTGCCAGCAGCCGGACAGGGGGCGGGGATACGCAGTATTTT. Translating gives CASSRTGGGDTQYF.

In regard to this clone: Other nucleotide sequences from this sample produce the same CDR3. This sequence joins TRBV3-1 (or the pseudogene TRBV3-2) and TRBJ1-2, with D unresolved. Trimming took off 3 bases at V and 0 bases at J, with 8 bases between the two ends. The CDR3 runs 14 residues. Germline assignment: CDR1 LGHDT and CDR2 YNNKEL (reference sequence). This CDR3 is CASSQAGANYGYTF. In DNA, the CDR3 is TGTGCCAGCAGCCAGGCGGGTGCTAACTATGGCTACACCTTC.

The sample holds one count of this clone. The chain employs TRBV5-4 and TRBJ1-1; no definite D call. V lost 2 bases, J lost 2 bases, and 7 bases lay in between. The CDR3 sequence is 13 residues long. Germline V CDR1 and CDR2: SGHNT, YYREEE (reference sequence). This chain's CDR3 is CASSFGSNTEAFF. In DNA, the CDR3 is TGTGCCAGCAGCTTCGGTTCTAACACTGAAGCTTTCTTT.